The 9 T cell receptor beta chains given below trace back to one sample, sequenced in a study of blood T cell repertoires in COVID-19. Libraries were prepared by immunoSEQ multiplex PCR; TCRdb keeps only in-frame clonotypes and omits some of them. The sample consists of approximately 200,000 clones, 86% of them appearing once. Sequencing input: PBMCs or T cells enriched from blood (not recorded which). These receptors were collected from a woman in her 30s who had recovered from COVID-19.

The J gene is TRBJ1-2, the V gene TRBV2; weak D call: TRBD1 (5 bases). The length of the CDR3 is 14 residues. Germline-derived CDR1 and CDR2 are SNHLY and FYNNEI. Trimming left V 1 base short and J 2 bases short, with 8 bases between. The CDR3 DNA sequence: TGTGCCAGCAGTGAAGACCGGGGGAACTATGGCTACACCTTC. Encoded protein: CASSEDRGNYGYTF.

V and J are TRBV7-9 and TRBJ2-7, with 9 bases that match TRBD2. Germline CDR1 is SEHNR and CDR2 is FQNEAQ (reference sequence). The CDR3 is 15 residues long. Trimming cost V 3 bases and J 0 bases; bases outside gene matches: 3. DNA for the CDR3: TGTGCCAGCAGCTTGACTAGCGGTAGCTCCTACGAGCAGTACTTC. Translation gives CASSLTSGSSYEQYF.

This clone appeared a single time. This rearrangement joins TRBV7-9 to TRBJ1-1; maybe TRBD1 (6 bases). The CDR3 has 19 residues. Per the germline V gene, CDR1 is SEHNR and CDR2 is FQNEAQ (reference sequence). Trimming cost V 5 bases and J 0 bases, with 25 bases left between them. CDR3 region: CASSPIGQPSALMNTEAFF. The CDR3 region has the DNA TGTGCCAGCAGCCCGATAGGACAGCCGTCAGCTTTAATGAACACTGAAGCTTTCTTT.

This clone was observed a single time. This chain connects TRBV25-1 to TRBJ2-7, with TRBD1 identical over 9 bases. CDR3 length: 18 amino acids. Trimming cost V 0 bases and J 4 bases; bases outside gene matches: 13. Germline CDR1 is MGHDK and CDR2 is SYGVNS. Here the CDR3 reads CASSEYYQGQGTGYEQYF. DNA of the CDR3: TGTGCCAGCAGTGAATATTACCAGGGGCAGGGGACAGGGTACGAGCAGTACTTC.

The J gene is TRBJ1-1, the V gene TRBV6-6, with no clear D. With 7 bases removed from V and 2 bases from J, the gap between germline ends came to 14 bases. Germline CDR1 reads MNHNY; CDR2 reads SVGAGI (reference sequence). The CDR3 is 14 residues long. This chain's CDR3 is CASTTQRGNTEAFF. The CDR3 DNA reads TGTGCCAGCACCACCCAGCGGGGTAACACTGAAGCTTTCTTT.

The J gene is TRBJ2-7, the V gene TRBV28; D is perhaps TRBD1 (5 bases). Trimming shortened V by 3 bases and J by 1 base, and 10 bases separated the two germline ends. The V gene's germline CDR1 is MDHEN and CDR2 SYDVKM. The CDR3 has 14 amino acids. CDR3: CASSFGQGSYEQYF. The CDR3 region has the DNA TGTGCCAGCAGTTTTGGGCAGGGTTCCTACGAGCAGTACTTC.

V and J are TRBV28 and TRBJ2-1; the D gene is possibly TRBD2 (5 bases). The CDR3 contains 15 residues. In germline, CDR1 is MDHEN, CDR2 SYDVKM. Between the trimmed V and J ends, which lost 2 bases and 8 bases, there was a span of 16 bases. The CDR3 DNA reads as TGTGCCAGCAGTTTACCCGGGGATGGCGTGTATGAGCAGTTCTTC. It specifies CASSLPGDGVYEQFF.

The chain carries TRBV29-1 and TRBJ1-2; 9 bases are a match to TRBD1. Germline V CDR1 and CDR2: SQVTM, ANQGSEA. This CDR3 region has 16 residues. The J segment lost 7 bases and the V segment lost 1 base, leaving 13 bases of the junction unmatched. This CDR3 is CSVEVTPGQGSSGYTF. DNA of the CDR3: TGCAGCGTTGAAGTAACCCCGGGACAGGGTAGCAGTGGCTACACCTTC.

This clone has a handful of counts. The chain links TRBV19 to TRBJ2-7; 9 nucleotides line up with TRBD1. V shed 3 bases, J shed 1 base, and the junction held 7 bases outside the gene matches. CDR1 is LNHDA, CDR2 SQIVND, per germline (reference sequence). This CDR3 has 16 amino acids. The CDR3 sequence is CASSIGRDRASYEQYF. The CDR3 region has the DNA TGTGCCAGTAGTATCGGCCGGGACAGGGCTTCCTACGAGCAGTACTTC.